A single sample gave rise to the 26 T cell receptor beta chains below, sequenced in a study of T-cell memory formation after mild COVID-19. TCRdb ran MiXCR on the 5' RACE reads and lists one entry per CDR3 protein. Of about 350,000 distinct CDR3 sequences listed, roughly an eighth are singletons. What was sequenced was PBMCs or a T cell subset sorted from them (not recorded which). All receptors come from a man aged 18 to 35 who had mild COVID-19 (a few samples of this study predate the infection). Cell type and time point are not known.

This clonotype was recorded a few times. The CDR3 reads CASSLVEWLANTGELFF. CDR3 DNA: TGCGCCAGCAGCTTGGTTGAATGGCTGGCGAACACCGGGGAGCTGTTTTTT. The rearrangement joins TRBV5-1 to TRBJ2-2; no definite D call. CDR1 is SGHRS and CDR2 is YFSETQ in the germline V gene. Trimming removed 0 bases from V and 0 bases from J, with 12 bases in between. The CDR3 loop spans 17 amino acids.

The chain recombines TRBV7-9 with TRBJ2-3, with 12 bases that match TRBD2. The CDR3 has 18 residues. The germline V gene has CDR1 SEHNR and CDR2 FQNEAQ (reference sequence). V shed 4 bases, J shed 6 bases, and the junction held 14 bases outside the gene matches. The CDR3 protein is CASSSYGSSGGAVDTQYF. CDR3 nucleotides: TGTGCCAGCAGCTCCTATGGCTCTAGCGGGGGGGCGGTGGATACGCAGTATTTT.

This clonotype was seen once. The chain couples TRBV12-3 or TRBV12-4 to TRBJ2-6, with D perhaps TRBD1 (6 bases). This CDR3 is 14 amino acids long. V gave up 5 bases and J gave up 8 bases, with 13 bases separating them. The CDR3, as DNA: TGTGCCAGCAGTGAACAGGGTCCTTCCAACGTCCTGACTTTC. Its translation: CASSEQGPSNVLTF.

V usage is TRBV7-2 and J usage is TRBJ1-1, with D tentatively TRBD1 (5 bases). Trimming stripped 2 bases from V and 11 bases from J, with 15 bases between. Germline V CDR1 and CDR2: SGHTA, FQGNSA. The CDR3 spans 13 residues. DNA of the CDR3: TGTGCCAGCAGCTTAAATCTAGGGGCAGGCGCTTTCTTT. It codes for CASSLNLGAGAFF.

The gene calls are TRBV6-6 and TRBJ2-5; 8 bases fit TRBD2. Trimming at V came to 4 bases and at J to 7 bases, leaving 11 bases not matched to a gene. CDR3 length: 15 residues. Germline lookup yields CDR1 MNHNY and CDR2 SVGAGI (reference sequence). In DNA form, the CDR3 reads TGTGCCAGCAGTTTTAGCGGGGAGGCGTTGGGGACCCAGTACTTC. Its translation: CASSFSGEALGTQYF.

This clonotype was seen a few times. The chain links TRBV7-2 to TRBJ1-2; 9 bases map to TRBD1. Germline CDR1 reads SGHTA; CDR2 reads FQGNSA. V gave up 5 bases and J gave up 4 bases; unmatched junction bases: 8. The CDR3 runs to 15 residues. The DNA of the CDR3 is TGTGCCAGCAGCACCCGGACAGGGGCGAGCTATGGCTACACCTTC. Translated, it gives CASSTRTGASYGYTF.

The chain recombines TRBV4-3 with TRBJ1-2; D not certain. With 3 bases removed from V and 1 base from J, the gap between germline ends came to 12 bases. The CDR3 has 15 residues. CDR1 and CDR2 from the germline V gene are LGHNA and YSLEER. DNA for the CDR3: TGCGCCAGCAGCCAGGCCGTGACGGATAACTATGGCTACACCTTC. It codes for CASSQAVTDNYGYTF.

This clonotype was recorded at least ten times. The rearrangement uses TRBV20-1 and TRBJ1-5; D is unresolved. V dropped 5 bases and J dropped 4 bases, with 9 bases sitting between them. CDR3 size: 12 residues. The germline V gene encodes CDR1 DFQATT and CDR2 SNEGSKA (reference sequence). CDR3 in amino acids: CSAVSGNQPQHF. Here the CDR3 DNA reads TGCAGTGCTGTTTCCGGGAATCAGCCCCAGCATTTT.

This clonotype was detected a few times. The chain is built from TRBV3-1 and TRBJ2-6, with D perhaps TRBD1 (6 bases). The CDR3 is made up of 14 amino acids. Per germline, CDR1 LGHDT and CDR2 YNNKEL (reference sequence). The V end was cut by 4 bases, the J end by 2 bases, with 6 bases between. The CDR3 sequence: CASSRGPGANVLTF. The CDR3, as DNA: TGTGCCAGCAGCCGGGGGCCTGGGGCCAACGTCCTGACTTTC.

This clonotype was recorded many times. The V gene is TRBV6-2 or TRBV6-3, the J gene TRBJ2-7; the D gene is possibly TRBD1 (5 bases). The germline V gene has CDR1 MNHEY and CDR2 SVGEGT. Trimming removed 5 bases from V and 1 base from J, with 6 bases in between. There are 12 residues in the CDR3. In nucleotides, the CDR3 is TGTGCCAGCAGTGACAGTTCCTACGAGCAGTACTTC. This sequence encodes CASSDSSYEQYF.

This clonotype was seen a few times. This sequence joins TRBV18 and TRBJ2-1; D call uncertain. Per the germline V gene, CDR1 is KGHSH and CDR2 is LQKENI. The V end lost 3 bases, the J end lost 0 bases, and 18 bases lay between the germline ends. CDR3 length: 18 amino acids. The chain's CDR3 is CASSPIITVGLSYNEQFF. CDR3 DNA sequence: TGTGCCAGCTCACCTATCATCACAGTAGGGCTCTCCTACAATGAGCAGTTCTTC.

The chain combines TRBV2 with TRBJ2-3; D not resolved. The CDR3 extends over 16 amino acids. Trimming shortened V by 6 bases and J by 0 bases, and 16 bases separated the two germline ends. Germline CDR1 SNHLY, CDR2 FYNNEI. The CDR3 is CASSPFVGISTDTQYF. CDR3 nucleotides: TGTGCCAGCAGCCCGTTCGTAGGAATTAGCACAGATACGCAGTATTTT. Full variable domain (rest looked up from reference TRBV2 and TRBJ2-3): EPEVTQTPSHQVTQMGQEVILRCVPISNHLYFYWYRQILGQKVEFLVSFYNNEISEKSEIFDDQFSVERPDGSNFTLKIRSTKLEDSAMYFCASSPFVGISTDTQYFGPGTRLTVL.

This clonotype was observed a handful of times. The chain combines TRBV6-5 with TRBJ1-3, with D perhaps matching TRBD1 (5 bases). Trimming took off 7 bases at V and 1 base at J, with 5 bases between the two ends. Germline CDR1 and CDR2: MNHEY and SVGAGI. The CDR3 runs 12 residues. This CDR3 is CASTGSGNTIYF. The CDR3 coding sequence is TGTGCCAGCACAGGGTCTGGAAACACCATATATTTT.

This chain connects TRBV5-1 to TRBJ2-3; 8 bases align to TRBD2. Losses at the gene ends were 7 bases for V and 4 bases for J; bases not matched to a gene: 14. The CDR3 extends over 16 amino acids. CDR1 is SGHRS and CDR2 is YFSETQ in the germline V gene. This chain's CDR3 is CASSLTGGTHPDTQYF. The CDR3 bases are TGCGCCAGCTCCCTCACGGGGGGGACCCACCCAGATACGCAGTATTTT.

This clonotype has only a few counts. For the CDR3, the DNA is TGTGCCATCCTTGGGGGGCGGGGGGCGCCCCCCACAGATACGCAGTATTTT. Protein product: CAILGGRGAPPTDTQYF. This rearrangement joins TRBV10-3 to TRBJ2-3, with 8 bases that match TRBD2. The CDR3 sequence is 17 residues long. The ends lost 8 bases at V and 2 bases at J; junction bases unmatched: 15. Germline CDR1 and CDR2: ENHRY and SYGVKD.

This clonotype was counted only a few times. This chain uses TRBV6-5 with TRBJ2-7; the D is unclear. The CDR3 is 15 residues long. Germline CDR1 is MNHEY and CDR2 is SVGAGI. Trimming shortened V by 0 bases and J by 0 bases, and 9 bases separated the two germline ends. CDR3 nucleotides: TGTGCCAGCAGTTACTCCCCCAGGTCCTCCTACGAGCAGTACTTC. Translating it yields CASSYSPRSSYEQYF.

This chain uses TRBV20-1 with TRBJ2-7; 10 bases line up with TRBD1. The CDR3 is 12 residues long. CDR1 and CDR2 (germline): DFQATT, SNEGSKA (reference sequence). After removal of 7 bases from V and 7 bases from J, the junction contained 7 bases not matched to a gene. The CDR3 loop is CSVDRGHREQYF. CDR3 in DNA: TGCAGTGTTGACAGGGGGCATCGGGAGCAGTACTTC.

This clonotype rates as medium-sized. The CDR3 nucleotides are TGTGCCATCAGTGACCCGGGACTTCCTAACTACGAGCAGTACTTC. Encoded protein: CAISDPGLPNYEQYF. The V and J genes are TRBV10-3 and TRBJ2-7; D may be TRBD2 (6 bases). This CDR3 region has 15 residues. The germline V gene has CDR1 ENHRY and CDR2 SYGVKD. V shed 3 bases and J shed 3 bases, with 15 bases lying between them.

CDR3 in DNA: TGTGCCTGGAGTGTAAGAAATCAGCCCCAGCATTTT. It is translated as CAWSVRNQPQHF. The V gene is TRBV30, the J gene TRBJ1-5; no clear D gene. V was clipped by 0 bases and J by 4 bases, with 4 bases between them. Germline loops: CDR1 GTSNPN, CDR2 SVGIG (reference sequence). The CDR3 has 12 residues.

This clonotype occurred many times. This rearrangement joins TRBV7-9 to TRBJ2-5, with 7 nucleotides matching TRBD2. In germline, CDR1 is SEHNR, CDR2 FQNEAQ (reference sequence). The CDR3 is made up of 15 amino acids. With 1 base clipped from V and 3 bases from J, the junction kept 5 bases outside the gene matches. The CDR3 nucleotides read TGTGCCAGCAGCTTAGGGGCTAGCGGTGAAGAGACCCAGTACTTC. Amino acid sequence: CASSLGASGEETQYF.

This clonotype occurred a few times. The chain employs TRBV7-9 and TRBJ1-3; 10 bases map to TRBD1. The CDR3 contains 16 residues. Germline CDR1 SEHNR, CDR2 FQNEAQ (reference sequence). V shed 4 bases and J 4 bases; nucleotides not matched to a gene: 7. The CDR3 coding sequence is TGTGCCAGCAGCTCGACAGGGGGCGCGTCGGGAAACACCATATATTTT. Protein product: CASSSTGGASGNTIYF.

V is TRBV20-1 and J is TRBJ2-3; tentative D call: TRBD1 (5 bases). With 4 bases removed from V and 6 bases from J, the gap between germline ends came to 8 bases. Germline CDR1 reads DFQATT; CDR2 reads SNEGSKA (reference sequence). This CDR3 is 11 amino acids long. CDR3 amino acids: CSANRWDTQYF. Written as DNA, the CDR3 is TGCAGTGCTAACAGGTGGGATACGCAGTATTTT.

The genes are TRBV28 and TRBJ2-4, with 8 bases lining up with TRBD1. This CDR3 is built from 13 residues. Germline V gene data show CDR1 as MDHEN and CDR2 as SYDVKM. The V and J ends lost 7 bases and 8 bases, in that order; junction bases with no gene match: 7. The CDR3 sequence: CASNSGGADIQYF. In nucleotides, the CDR3 is TGTGCCAGCAACTCAGGGGGCGCGGACATTCAGTACTTC.

This sequence joins TRBV6-5 and TRBJ1-1; the D gene is possibly TRBD1 (6 bases). Per germline, CDR1 MNHEY and CDR2 SVGAGI. This CDR3 contains 16 residues. V was pared by 5 bases and J by 0 bases, with 16 bases between. CDR3 protein: CASSPFGGGLNTEAFF. CDR3 nucleotides: TGTGCCAGCAGTCCTTTCGGGGGGGGCCTGAACACTGAAGCTTTCTTT.

This clonotype was counted between two and nine times. The genes are TRBV7-2 and TRBJ1-5, with 10 bases fitting TRBD1. J gave up 9 bases and V 3 bases, and 2 bases lay outside the gene matches. This CDR3 spans 13 amino acids. The germline V gene has CDR1 SGHTA and CDR2 FQGNSA. In DNA form, the CDR3 reads TGTGCCAGCAGCTTGACAGGGGGCCCGCCCCAGCATTTT. Translated: CASSLTGGPPQHF.

Comment on this clonotype: A clone one base away is much larger, so this may be a read error. The J gene is TRBJ1-5, the V gene TRBV6-5, with D unclear. This CDR3 spans 9 amino acids. Trimming stripped 9 bases from V and 6 bases from J, with 3 bases between. Germline loops: CDR1 MNHEY, CDR2 SVGAGI. The CDR3 spells CARGQPQHF. The CDR3 DNA is TGTGCCAGAGGTCAGCCCCAGCATTTT.